This section outlines one T cell receptor (beta chain) sequence together with its context. Other DNA sequences of this sample code for an identical CDR3. Assay used: immunoSEQ multiplex PCR; TCRdb lists only in-frame clones, some missing. This table holds fewer than 95,000 clones, roughly 93% found once. Per the germline V gene, CDR1 is DFQATT and CDR2 is SNEGSKA (reference sequence). Losses at the gene ends were 4 bases for V and 4 bases for J; bases not matched to a gene: 0. CDR3 length equals 11 residues. The data belong to a study of Tregs in tolerant kidney transplant recipients. Recipients received nonmyeloablative bone marrow transplants from related graft donors, with transient mixed chimerism. Thawed PBMCs were FACS-sorted into unstimulated CD4+CD25+CD127- regulatory T cells, CD4+CD25- non-regulatory cells, CD4 and CD8 cells.

The receptor was derived from a human patient who received a combined kidney and bone marrow transplant. Some T cells may possibly be graft donor cells. The chain couples TRBV20-1 to TRBJ2-5; 7 bases align to TRBD1. The source was CD4+ T cells from blood (PBMCs), collected 12 months after the transplant. The CDR3 DNA reads TGCAGTGCTACAGGGGGAGAGACCCAGTACTTC. Translating gives CSATGGETQYF.